This T cell receptor (beta chain) originates from a study of T cell changes during pregnancy in multiple sclerosis. Assay: immunoSEQ multiplex PCR; the TCRdb copy retains only in-frame clones and omits some. The sample lists about 100,000 clones, 91% seen once, with over 3% in the top ten. Germline CDR1 and CDR2: SNHLY and FYNNEI. The ends lost 7 bases at V and 6 bases at J; junction bases unmatched: 6. This CDR3 is built from 13 residues. The chain recombines TRBV2 with TRBJ1-2; 9 bases are shared with TRBD1. The source is a female donor with multiple sclerosis, enrolled in a pregnancy study. The material sequenced was peripheral blood, taken in the second trimester of pregnancy. The CDR3 sequence: CASTGTGKNGYTF. The CDR3 DNA is TGTGCCAGCACGGGGACAGGGAAGAATGGCTACACCTTC.